These T cell receptor beta chains were read from a single sample in a study of tumor-infiltrating T cells and Merkel cell polyomavirus. TCRdb's table, derived via immunoSEQ multiplex PCR, lists solely in-frame clones and lacks some. The sample data list 6 to 8 clones. Sequencing used tumor tissue. The receptor set was obtained from a man between 65 and 85 years old with Merkel cell carcinoma. Both conserved end residues are part of each CDR3. Fields, in order: D gene, J gene, V gene, CDR3 DNA, CDR3 protein. The D gene is left open where the match is weak.

. TRBJ1-2 TRBV7-1 TGTGCCAGCAGCGGTACTAGTCGCGAGGAAAAGACCTATGGCTACACCTTC CASSGTSREEKTYGYTF
TRBD2 TRBJ2-7 TRBV2 TGTGCCAGCAGTGGTCCTAGCGGGAGGAACGAGCAGTACTTC CASSGPSGRNEQYF
. TRBJ2-6 TRBV1 TGCACCAGCAGTGCTTGGTGTTTGTGCACAAATCGGGCCAACGTCCTGACTTTC CTSSAWCLCTNRANVLTF